A single sample gave rise to the 8 T cell receptor beta chains below, sequenced in a study of blood T cell repertoires in COVID-19. This table comes from immunoSEQ multiplex PCR, and its TCRdb copy is limited to in-frame clones, with some not included. The sample consists of a few hundred thousand clones, about 87% of them appearing once. The sequenced sample consisted of peripheral blood. These receptors came from a man aged 55-75 years with acute or convalescent COVID-19.

The chain couples TRBV28 to TRBJ2-2, with 8 bases that match TRBD1. Germline CDR1 MDHEN, CDR2 SYDVKM. The ends lost 5 bases at V and 1 base at J; junction bases unmatched: 6. The CDR3 is 16 residues long. Here the CDR3 reads CASSPPGTGNTGELFF. The CDR3 nucleotides read TGTGCCAGCAGTCCCCCCGGGACAGGGAACACCGGGGAGCTGTTTTTT.

This chain joins TRBV27 and TRBJ1-4; D remains ambiguous. Germline lookup yields CDR1 MNHEY and CDR2 SMNVEV (reference sequence). CDR3 length equals 10 residues. V was cut by 11 bases and J by 4 bases, with 5 bases left in between. The CDR3 sequence is CAGDNEKLFF. The CDR3 DNA sequence: TGTGCCGGAGATAATGAAAAACTGTTTTTT.

The rearrangement joins TRBV27 to TRBJ2-7; possible D gene TRBD2, 5 bases. CDR3 length: 15 residues. V lost 5 bases, J lost 2 bases, and 16 bases lay in between. The germline gives CDR1 MNHEY, CDR2 SMNVEV (reference sequence). As DNA, the CDR3 is TGTGCCAGCAGTAACCAGGTGGGGAGAGCCTACGAGCAGTACTTC. It encodes CASSNQVGRAYEQYF.

The chain combines TRBV14 with TRBJ2-7, with 9 bases identical to TRBD2. The trim removed 4 bases at V and 4 bases at J, leaving 11 bases unmatched. CDR3 length: 16 amino acids. Germline V gene data show CDR1 as SGHDN and CDR2 as FVKESK. The CDR3 DNA sequence: TGTGCCAGCAGCCGTACTACCGGGACTAGCTTGTACGAGCAGTACTTC. This gives the protein CASSRTTGTSLYEQYF.

This rearrangement joins TRBV20-1 to TRBJ2-7, with TRBD2 as a possible D gene (5 bases). V was cut by 6 bases and J by 6 bases, with 12 bases left in between. There are 11 residues in the CDR3. Germline-derived CDR1 and CDR2 are DFQATT and SNEGSKA (reference sequence). CDR3 loop: CSALDSPEQYF. CDR3 coding DNA: TGCAGTGCCCTGGACTCCCCCGAGCAGTACTTC.

The CDR3 nucleotides read TGCGCCAGCAGCCTAGGACTAGCGGGGGAGGAGACCCAGTACTTC. It is translated as CASSLGLAGEETQYF. The gene calls are TRBV5-1 and TRBJ2-5; TRBD2 matches 13 bases. The CDR3 contains 15 residues. CDR1 SGHRS and CDR2 YFSETQ come from the germline V gene. V shed 4 bases, J shed 5 bases, and the junction held 5 bases outside the gene matches.

The rearrangement joins TRBV19 to TRBJ2-7; a weak D match, TRBD2 (6 bases). Looked up from germline, CDR1 is LNHDA and CDR2 is SQIVND (reference sequence). The CDR3 has 15 amino acids. The germline V and J ends were trimmed by 7 bases and 1 base, with 17 bases remaining between them. DNA of the CDR3: TGTGCCAGTATGGGCCCCGGGAGTCGATCCTACGAGCAGTACTTC. This codes for CASMGPGSRSYEQYF.

The V gene is TRBV18, the J gene TRBJ1-6, with D possibly TRBD1 on 5 matching bases. Germline V lookup: CDR1 KGHSH, CDR2 LQKENI. V lost 4 bases and J lost 5, with 15 bases in between. The CDR3 covers 16 residues. This chain's CDR3 is CASSRGGRRDNSPLHF. The CDR3 DNA follows: TGTGCCAGCTCACGGGGGGGACGGAGGGATAATTCACCCCTCCACTTT.